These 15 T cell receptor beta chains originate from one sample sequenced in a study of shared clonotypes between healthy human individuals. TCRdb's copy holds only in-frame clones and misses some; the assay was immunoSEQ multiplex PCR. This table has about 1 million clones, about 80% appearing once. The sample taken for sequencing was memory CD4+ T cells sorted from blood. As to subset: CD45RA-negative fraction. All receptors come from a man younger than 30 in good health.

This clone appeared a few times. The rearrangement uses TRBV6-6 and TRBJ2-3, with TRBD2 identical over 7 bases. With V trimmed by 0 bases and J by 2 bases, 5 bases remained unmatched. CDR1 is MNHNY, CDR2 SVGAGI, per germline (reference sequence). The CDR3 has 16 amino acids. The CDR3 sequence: CASSYSPGLNTDTQYF. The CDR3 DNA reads TGTGCCAGCAGTTACTCACCGGGACTAAACACAGATACGCAGTATTTT.

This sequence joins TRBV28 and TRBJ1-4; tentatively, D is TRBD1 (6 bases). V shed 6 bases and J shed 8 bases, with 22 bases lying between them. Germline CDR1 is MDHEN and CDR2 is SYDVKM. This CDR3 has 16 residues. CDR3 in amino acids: CASSKGGGVGFEKLFF. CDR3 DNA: TGTGCCAGCAGCAAAGGGGGAGGGGTCGGATTCGAAAAACTGTTTTTT.

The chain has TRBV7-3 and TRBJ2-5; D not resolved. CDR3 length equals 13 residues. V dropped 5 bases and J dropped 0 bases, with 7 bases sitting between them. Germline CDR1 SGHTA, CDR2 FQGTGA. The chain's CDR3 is CASSPADQETQYF. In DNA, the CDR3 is TGTGCCAGCAGCCCCGCGGACCAAGAGACCCAGTACTTC.

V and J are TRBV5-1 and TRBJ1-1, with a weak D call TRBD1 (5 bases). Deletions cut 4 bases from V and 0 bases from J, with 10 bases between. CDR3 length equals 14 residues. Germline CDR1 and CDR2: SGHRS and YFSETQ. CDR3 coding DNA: TGCGCCAGCAGCATGGACACTCTGAACACTGAAGCTTTCTTT. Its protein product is CASSMDTLNTEAFF.

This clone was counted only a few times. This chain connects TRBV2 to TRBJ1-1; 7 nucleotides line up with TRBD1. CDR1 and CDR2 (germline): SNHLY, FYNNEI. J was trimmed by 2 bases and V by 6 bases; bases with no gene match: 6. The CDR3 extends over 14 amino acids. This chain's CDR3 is CASRGGTANTEAFF. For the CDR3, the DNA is TGTGCCAGCAGGGGAGGGACAGCTAACACTGAAGCTTTCTTT.

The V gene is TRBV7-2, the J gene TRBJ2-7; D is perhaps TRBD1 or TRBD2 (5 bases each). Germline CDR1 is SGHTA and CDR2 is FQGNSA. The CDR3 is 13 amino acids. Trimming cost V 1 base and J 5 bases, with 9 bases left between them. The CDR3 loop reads CASSLGDGDEQYF. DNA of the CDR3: TGTGCCAGCAGCTTAGGGGACGGAGACGAGCAGTACTTC.

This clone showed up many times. The CDR3: CASSLLPPGQTNSPLHF. The CDR3 DNA reads TGTGCCAGCAGTTTACTCCCCCCGGGACAGACTAATTCACCCCTCCACTTT. This sequence joins TRBV27 and TRBJ1-6; TRBD1 matches 7 bases. In germline, CDR1 is MNHEY, CDR2 SMNVEV (reference sequence). V trimming: 2 bases; J trimming: 6 bases; junction bases outside the gene matches: 10. The CDR3 runs to 17 residues.

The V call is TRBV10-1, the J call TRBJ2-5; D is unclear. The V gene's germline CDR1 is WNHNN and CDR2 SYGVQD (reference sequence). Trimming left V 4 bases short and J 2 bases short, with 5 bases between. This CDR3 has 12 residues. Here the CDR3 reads CASSGAQETQYF. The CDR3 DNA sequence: TGCGCCAGCAGTGGGGCACAAGAGACCCAGTACTTC.

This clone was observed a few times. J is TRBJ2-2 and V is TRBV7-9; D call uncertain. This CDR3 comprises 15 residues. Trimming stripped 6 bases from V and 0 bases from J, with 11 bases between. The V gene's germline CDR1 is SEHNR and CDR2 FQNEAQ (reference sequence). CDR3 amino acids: CASRELLANTGELFF. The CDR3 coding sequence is TGTGCCAGCAGGGAACTCCTTGCGAACACCGGGGAGCTGTTTTTT.

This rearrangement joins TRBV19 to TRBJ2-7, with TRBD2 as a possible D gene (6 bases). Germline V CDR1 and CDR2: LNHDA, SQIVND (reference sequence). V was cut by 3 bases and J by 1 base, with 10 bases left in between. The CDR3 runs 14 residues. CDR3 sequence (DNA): TGTGCCAGTAGTATCCGGGACTCGTCCTACGAGCAGTACTTC. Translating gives CASSIRDSSYEQYF.

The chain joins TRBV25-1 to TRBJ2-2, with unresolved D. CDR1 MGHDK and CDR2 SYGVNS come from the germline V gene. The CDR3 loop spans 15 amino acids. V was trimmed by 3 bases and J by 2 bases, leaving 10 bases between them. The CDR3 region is CASSDYRTNTGELFF. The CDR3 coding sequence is TGTGCCAGCAGTGACTATCGGACCAACACCGGGGAGCTGTTTTTT.

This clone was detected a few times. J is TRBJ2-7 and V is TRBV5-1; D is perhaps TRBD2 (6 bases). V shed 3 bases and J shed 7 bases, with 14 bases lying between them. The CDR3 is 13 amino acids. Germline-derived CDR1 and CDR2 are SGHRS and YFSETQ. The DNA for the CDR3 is TGCGCCAGCAGCTCGGGACTCGAAAATGAGCAGTACTTC. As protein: CASSSGLENEQYF.

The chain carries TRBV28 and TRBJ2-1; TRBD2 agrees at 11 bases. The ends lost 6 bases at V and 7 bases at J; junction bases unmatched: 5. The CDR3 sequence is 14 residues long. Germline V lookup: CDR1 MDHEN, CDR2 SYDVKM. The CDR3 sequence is CASRPGLAANEQFF. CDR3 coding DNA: TGTGCCAGCAGACCGGGACTAGCGGCGAATGAGCAGTTCTTC.

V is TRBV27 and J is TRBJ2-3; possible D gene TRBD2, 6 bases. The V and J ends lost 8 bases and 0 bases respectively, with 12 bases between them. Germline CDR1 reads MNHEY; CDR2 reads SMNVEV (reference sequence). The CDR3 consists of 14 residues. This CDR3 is CASALARSTDTQYF. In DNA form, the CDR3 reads TGTGCCAGCGCACTAGCTCGGAGCACAGATACGCAGTATTTT.

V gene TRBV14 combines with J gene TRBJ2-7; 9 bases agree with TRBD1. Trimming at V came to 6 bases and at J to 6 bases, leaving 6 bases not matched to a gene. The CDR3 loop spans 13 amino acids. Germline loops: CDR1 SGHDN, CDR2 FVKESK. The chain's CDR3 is CASSRRTGAEQYF. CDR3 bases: TGTGCCAGCAGTCGAAGGACAGGGGCCGAGCAGTACTTC.